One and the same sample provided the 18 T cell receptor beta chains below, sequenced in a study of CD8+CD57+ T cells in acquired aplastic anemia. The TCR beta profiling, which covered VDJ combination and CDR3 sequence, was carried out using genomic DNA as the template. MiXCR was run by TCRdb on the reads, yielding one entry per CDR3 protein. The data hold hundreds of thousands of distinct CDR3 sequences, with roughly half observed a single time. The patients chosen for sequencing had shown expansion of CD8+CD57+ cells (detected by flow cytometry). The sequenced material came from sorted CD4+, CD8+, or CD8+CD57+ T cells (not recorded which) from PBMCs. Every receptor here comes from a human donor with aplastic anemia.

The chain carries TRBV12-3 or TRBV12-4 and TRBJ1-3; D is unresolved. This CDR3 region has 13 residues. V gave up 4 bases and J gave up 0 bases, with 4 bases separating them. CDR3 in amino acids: CASSSLSGNTIYF. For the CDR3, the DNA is TGTGCCAGCAGTTCTCTCTCTGGAAACACCATATATTTT.

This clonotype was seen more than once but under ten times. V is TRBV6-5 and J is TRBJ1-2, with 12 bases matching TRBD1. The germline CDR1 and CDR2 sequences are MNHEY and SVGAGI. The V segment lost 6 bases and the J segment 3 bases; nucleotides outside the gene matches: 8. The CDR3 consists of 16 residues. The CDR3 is CASSTGTGGGYYGYTF. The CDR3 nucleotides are TGTGCCAGCAGCACCGGGACAGGGGGCGGCTACTATGGCTACACCTTC.

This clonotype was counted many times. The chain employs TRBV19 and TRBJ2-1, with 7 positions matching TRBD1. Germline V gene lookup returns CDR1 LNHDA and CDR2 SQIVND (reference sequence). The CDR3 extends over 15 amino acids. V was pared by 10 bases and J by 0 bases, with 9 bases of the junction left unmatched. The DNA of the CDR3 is TGTGCCACCAACCTAGGACAGGCCTCCTACAATGAGCAGTTCTTC. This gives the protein CATNLGQASYNEQFF.

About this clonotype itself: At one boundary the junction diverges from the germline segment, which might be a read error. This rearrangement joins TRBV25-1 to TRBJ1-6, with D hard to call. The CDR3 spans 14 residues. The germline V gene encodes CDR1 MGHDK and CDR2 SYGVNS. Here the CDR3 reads CASAKTAYDSPLHF. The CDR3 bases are TGTGCCAGCGCCAAGACTGCCTATGATTCACCCCTCCACTTT.

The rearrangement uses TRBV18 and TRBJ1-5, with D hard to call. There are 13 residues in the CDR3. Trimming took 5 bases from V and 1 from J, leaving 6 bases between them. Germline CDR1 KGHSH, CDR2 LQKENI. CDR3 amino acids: CASSGSSNQPQHF. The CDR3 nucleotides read TGTGCCAGCTCAGGGAGCAGCAATCAGCCCCAGCATTTT.

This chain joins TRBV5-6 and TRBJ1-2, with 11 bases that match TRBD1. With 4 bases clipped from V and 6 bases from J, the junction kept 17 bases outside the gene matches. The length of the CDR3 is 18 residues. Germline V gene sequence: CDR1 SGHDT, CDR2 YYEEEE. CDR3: CASSPPRDRGLFSDGYTF. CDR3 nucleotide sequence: TGTGCCAGCAGCCCGCCTCGGGACAGGGGGTTGTTCTCGGATGGCTACACCTTC. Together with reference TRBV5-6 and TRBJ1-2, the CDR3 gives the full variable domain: DAGVTQSPTHLIKTRGQQVTLRCSPKSGHDTVSWYQQALGQGPQFIFQYYEEEERQRGNFPDRFSGHQFPNYSSELNVNALLLGDSALYLCASSPPRDRGLFSDGYTFGSGTRLTVV.

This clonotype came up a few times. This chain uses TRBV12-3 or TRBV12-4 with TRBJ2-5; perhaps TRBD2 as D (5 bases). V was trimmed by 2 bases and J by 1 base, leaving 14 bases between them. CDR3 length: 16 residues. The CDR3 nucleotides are TGTGCCAGCAGTTTATCGGTGGCAGCGGCCCAAGAGACCCAGTACTTC. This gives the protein CASSLSVAAAQETQYF.

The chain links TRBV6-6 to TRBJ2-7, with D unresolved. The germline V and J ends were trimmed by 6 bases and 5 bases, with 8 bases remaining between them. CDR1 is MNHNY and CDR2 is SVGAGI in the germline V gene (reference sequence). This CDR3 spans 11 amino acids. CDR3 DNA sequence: TGTGCCAGCAGCCTCCGGGACGAGCAGTACTTC. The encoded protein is CASSLRDEQYF.

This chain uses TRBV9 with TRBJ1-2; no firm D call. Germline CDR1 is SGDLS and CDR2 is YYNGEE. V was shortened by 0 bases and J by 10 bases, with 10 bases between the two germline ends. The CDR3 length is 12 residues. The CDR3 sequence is CASSVDNRFYTF. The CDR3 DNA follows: TGTGCCAGCAGCGTAGATAACCGTTTCTACACCTTC.

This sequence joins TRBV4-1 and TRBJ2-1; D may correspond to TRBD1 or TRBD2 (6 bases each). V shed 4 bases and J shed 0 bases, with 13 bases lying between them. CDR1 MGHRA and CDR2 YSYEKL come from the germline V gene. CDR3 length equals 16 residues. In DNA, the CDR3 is TGCGCCAGCAGCCGACCGGGGGCAAGCTCCTACAATGAGCAGTTCTTC. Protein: CASSRPGASSYNEQFF.

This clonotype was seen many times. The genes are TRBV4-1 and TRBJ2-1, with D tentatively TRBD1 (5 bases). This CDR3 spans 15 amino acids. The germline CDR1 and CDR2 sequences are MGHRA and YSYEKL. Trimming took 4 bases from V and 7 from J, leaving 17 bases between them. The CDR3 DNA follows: TGCGCCAGCAGCCTAGGCAAATCTACAGGTAATGAGCAGTTCTTC. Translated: CASSLGKSTGNEQFF.

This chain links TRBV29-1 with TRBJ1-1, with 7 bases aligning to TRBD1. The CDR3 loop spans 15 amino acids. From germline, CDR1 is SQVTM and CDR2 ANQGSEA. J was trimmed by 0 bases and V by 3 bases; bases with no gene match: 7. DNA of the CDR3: TGCAGCGTTGAGGTCCAGGGACAGCTGAACACTGAAGCTTTCTTT. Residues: CSVEVQGQLNTEAFF.

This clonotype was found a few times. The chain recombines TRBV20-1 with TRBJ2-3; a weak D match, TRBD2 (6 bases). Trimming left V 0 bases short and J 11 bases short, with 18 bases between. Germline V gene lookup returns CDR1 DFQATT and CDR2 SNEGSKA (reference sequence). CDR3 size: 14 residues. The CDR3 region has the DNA TGCAGTGCTAGAGAGTACGGGAGAGAAGGTGAGCAGTATTTT. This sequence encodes CSAREYGREGEQYF.

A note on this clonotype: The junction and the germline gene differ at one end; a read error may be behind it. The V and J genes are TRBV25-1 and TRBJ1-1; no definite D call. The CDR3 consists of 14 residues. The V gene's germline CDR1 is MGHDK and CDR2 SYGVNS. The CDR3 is CAGSESSSRTEAFF. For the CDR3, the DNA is TGTGCCGGCAGTGAAAGCAGTTCTAGGACTGAAGCTTTCTTT. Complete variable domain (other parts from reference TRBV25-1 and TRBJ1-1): EADIYQTPRYLVIGTGKKITLECSQTMGHDKMYWYQQDPGMELHLIHYSYGVNSTEKGDLSSESTVSRIRTEHFPLTLESARPSHTSQYLCAGSESSSRTEAFFGQGTRLTVV.

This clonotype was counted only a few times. The DNA of the CDR3 is TGTGCCAGCAGCCCCGGGACTAGCGGGAGGGGTAAAGAGACCCAGTACTTC. It translates to CASSPGTSGRGKETQYF. The chain employs TRBV6-2 or TRBV6-3 and TRBJ2-5; 16 bases are shared with TRBD2. This CDR3 spans 17 amino acids. Per the germline V gene, CDR1 is MNHEY and CDR2 is SVGEGT. Losses at the gene ends were 6 bases for V and 3 bases for J; bases not matched to a gene: 7.

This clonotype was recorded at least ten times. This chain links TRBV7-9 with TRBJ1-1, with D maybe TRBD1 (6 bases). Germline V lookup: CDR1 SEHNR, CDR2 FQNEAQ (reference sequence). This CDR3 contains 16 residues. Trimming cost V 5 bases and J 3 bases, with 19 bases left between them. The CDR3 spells CASSPPPRGTHTEAFF. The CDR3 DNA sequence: TGTGCCAGCAGCCCCCCTCCCAGGGGTACTCACACTGAAGCTTTCTTT.

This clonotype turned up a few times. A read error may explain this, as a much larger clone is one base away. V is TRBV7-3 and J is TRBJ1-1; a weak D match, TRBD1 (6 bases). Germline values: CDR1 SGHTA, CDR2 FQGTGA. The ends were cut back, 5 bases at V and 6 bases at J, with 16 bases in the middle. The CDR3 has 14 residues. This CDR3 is CASSETGPGAEAFF. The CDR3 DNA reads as TGTGCCAGCAGCGAAACAGGGCCGGGGGCTGAAGCTTTCTTT.

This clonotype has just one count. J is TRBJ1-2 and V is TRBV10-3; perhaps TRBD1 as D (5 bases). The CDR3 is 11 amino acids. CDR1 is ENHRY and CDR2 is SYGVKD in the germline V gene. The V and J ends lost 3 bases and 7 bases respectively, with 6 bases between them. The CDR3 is CAISDGTGYTF. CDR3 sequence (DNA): TGTGCCATCAGTGACGGGACTGGCTACACCTTC.